This TCR beta chain was identified in a study of early T cells in non-severe SARS-CoV-2 infection. MiXCR, run by TCRdb on the 5' RACE reads, gives a single entry per CDR3 protein. The sample has more than 55,000 distinct CDR3 sequences; 4% to 6% are singletons. Trimming stripped 6 bases from V and 0 bases from J, with 14 bases between. Germline loops: CDR1 MNHNS, CDR2 SASEGT. The CDR3 has 15 residues. This clonotype was detected many times. The TCR was taken from an adult who was a healthcare worker with PCR-confirmed SARS-CoV-2 infection or an uninfected control (not recorded which). The donor label of this sample is uncertain. The sequences come from whole blood, collected at baseline. The gene calls are TRBV6-1 and TRBJ1-1; TRBD1 is a possible D gene (6 bases). The CDR3, as DNA: TGTGCCAGCAGCGCCCGGACAGTTATGAACACTGAAGCTTTCTTT. Translation: CASSARTVMNTEAFF.